This T cell receptor beta chain was recovered during a study of graft-versus-host responses after intestinal transplantation. About the study: Recipients had multivisceral, liver-intestinal, or isolated intestinal transplants. The recipients all started with anti-thymocyte globulin induction and then took tacrolimus and steroids for three to four years. Study findings and constraints: GvH clones occurred in recipient marrow; some first appeared in ileum or blood. Allografts from individuals with graft-donor T cell macrochimerism displayed high graft-versus-host to host-versus-graft clonal ratios.

Remarks on this clone: Its antigen remains unidentified.

The V segment lost 7 bases and the J segment 0 bases; nucleotides outside the gene matches: 2. The CDR3 is 13 residues long. Germline lookup yields CDR1 SQVTM and CDR2 ANQGSEA. Sequencing used immunoSEQ multiplex PCR; TCRdb keeps in-frame clones, though not all of them. The table includes approximately 85,000 clones, 91% detected once. This rearrangement joins TRBV29-1 to TRBJ1-4; 7 bases align to TRBD1. The sequenced sample was unstimulated CD8+ T cells sorted from spleen or lymph node cells, obtained before transplant. The sequence was collected from a human donor who was the organ donor for an intestinal transplant. The CDR3 here is CSGTGATNEKLFF. In DNA form, the CDR3 reads TGCAGCGGAACAGGGGCAACTAATGAAAAACTGTTTTTT. Drawing the rest from reference TRBV29-1 and TRBJ1-4, the complete variable domain is SAVISQKPSRDICQRGTSLTIQCQVDSQVTMMFWYRQQPGQSLTLIATANQGSEATYESGFVIDKFPISRPNLTFSTLTVSNMSPEDSSIYLCSGTGATNEKLFFGSGTQLSVL.